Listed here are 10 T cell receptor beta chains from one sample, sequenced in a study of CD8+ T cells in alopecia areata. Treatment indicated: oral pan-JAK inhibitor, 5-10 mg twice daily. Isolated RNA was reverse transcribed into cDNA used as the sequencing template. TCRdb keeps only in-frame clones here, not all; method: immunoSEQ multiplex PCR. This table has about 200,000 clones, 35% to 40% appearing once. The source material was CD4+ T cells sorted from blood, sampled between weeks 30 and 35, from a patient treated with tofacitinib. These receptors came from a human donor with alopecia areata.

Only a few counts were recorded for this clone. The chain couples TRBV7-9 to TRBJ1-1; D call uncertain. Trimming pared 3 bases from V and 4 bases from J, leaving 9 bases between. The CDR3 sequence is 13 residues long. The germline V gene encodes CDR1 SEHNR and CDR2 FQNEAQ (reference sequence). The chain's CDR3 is CASSLAVSTEAFF. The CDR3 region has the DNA TGTGCCAGCAGCTTGGCGGTCTCCACTGAAGCTTTCTTT.

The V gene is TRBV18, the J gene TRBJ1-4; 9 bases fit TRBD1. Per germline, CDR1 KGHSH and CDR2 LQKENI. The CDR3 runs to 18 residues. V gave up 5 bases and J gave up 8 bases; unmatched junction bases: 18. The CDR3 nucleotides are TGTGCCAGCTCAGCTAAATTACAGCCGGGACAGGGAAGAGAAAAACTGTTTTTT. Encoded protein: CASSAKLQPGQGREKLFF.

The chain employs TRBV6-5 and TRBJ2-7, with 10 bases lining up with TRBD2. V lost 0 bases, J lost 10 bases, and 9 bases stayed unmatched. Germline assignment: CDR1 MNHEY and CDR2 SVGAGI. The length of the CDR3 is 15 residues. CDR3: CASSYSILSSGSQYF. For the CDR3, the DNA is TGTGCCAGCAGTTACTCGATTTTGTCTAGCGGGAGTCAGTACTTC.

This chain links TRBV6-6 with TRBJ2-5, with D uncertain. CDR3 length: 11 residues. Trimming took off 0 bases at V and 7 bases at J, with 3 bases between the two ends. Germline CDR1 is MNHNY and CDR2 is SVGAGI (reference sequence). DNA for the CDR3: TGTGCCAGCAGTTACTCGGGGACCCAGTACTTC. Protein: CASSYSGTQYF.

The chain's CDR3 is CTGGGTLGGNTIYF. In DNA, the CDR3 is TGTACCGGAGGAGGCACCCTCGGTGGAAACACCATATATTTT. The rearrangement uses TRBV30 and TRBJ1-3; no clear D gene. Germline V lookup: CDR1 GTSNPN, CDR2 SVGIG (reference sequence). This CDR3 comprises 14 residues.

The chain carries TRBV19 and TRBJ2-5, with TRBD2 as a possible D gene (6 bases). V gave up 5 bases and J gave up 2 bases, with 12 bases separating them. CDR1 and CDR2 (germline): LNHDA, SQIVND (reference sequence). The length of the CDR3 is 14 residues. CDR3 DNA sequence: TGTGCCAGTAGTCCGCATGGAGGGCAAGAGACCCAGTACTTC. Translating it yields CASSPHGGQETQYF.

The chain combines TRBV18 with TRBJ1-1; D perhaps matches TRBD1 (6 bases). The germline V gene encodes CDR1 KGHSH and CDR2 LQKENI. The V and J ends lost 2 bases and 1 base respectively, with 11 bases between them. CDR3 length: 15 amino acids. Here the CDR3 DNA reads TGTGCCAGCTCACCATCCGGGACACAGAACACTGAAGCTTTCTTT. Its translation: CASSPSGTQNTEAFF.

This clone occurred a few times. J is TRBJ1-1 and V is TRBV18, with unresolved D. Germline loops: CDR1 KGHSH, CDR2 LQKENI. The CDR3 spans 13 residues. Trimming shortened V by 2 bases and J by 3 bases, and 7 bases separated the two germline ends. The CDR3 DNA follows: TGTGCCAGCTCACCAGGGATTGACACTGAAGCTTTCTTT. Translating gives CASSPGIDTEAFF.

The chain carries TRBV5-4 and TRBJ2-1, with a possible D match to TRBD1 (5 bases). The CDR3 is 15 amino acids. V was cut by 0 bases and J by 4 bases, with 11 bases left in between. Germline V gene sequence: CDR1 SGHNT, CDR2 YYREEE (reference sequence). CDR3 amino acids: CASSLDQGTYNEQFF. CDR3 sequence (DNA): TGTGCCAGCAGCTTGGACCAGGGCACGTACAATGAGCAGTTCTTC.

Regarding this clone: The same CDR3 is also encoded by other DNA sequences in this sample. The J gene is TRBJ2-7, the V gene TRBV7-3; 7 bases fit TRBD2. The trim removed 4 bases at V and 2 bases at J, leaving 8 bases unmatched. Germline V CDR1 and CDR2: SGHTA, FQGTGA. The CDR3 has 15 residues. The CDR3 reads CASSYTGTTAYEQYF. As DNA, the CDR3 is TGTGCCAGCAGCTATACCGGGACTACTGCCTACGAGCAGTACTTC.